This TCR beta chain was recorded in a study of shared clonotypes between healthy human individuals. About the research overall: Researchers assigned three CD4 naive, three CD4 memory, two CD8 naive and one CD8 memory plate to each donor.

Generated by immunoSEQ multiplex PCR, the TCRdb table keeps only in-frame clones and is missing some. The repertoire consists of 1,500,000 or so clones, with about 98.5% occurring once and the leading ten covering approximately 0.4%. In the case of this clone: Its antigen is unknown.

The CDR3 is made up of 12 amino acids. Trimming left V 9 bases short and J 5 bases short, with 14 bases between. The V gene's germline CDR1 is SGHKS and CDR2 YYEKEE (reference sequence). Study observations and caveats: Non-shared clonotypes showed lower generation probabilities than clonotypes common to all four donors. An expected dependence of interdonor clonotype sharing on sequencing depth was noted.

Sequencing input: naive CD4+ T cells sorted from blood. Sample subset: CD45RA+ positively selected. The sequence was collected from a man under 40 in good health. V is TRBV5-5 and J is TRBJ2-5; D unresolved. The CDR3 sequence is CATGRAEETQYF. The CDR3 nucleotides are TGTGCCACCGGAAGGGCCGAGGAGACCCAGTACTTC.